A single sample gave rise to the 16 T cell receptor beta chains below, sequenced in a study of shared clonotypes between healthy human individuals. The method was immunoSEQ multiplex PCR; TCRdb's version includes in-frame clones alone and lacks a portion of them. The data hold 2.3 million or so clones, with 90% to 95% observed a single time. The sample comprised naive CD4+ T cells from PBMCs. Subset defined: CD45RA+ positively selected. These receptors originate from a man aged 18 to 30 in good health. Some clones in this sample may be carry-over from other donors' samples.

The chain joins TRBV10-3 to TRBJ2-5; D is ambiguous. V lost 5 bases, J lost 5 bases, and 12 bases lay in between. Per the germline V gene, CDR1 is ENHRY and CDR2 is SYGVKD. The CDR3 runs 13 residues. In DNA form, the CDR3 reads TGTGCCATCAGTCCCGGGCCCGGGGAGACCCAGTACTTC. This translates into CAISPGPGETQYF.

CDR3 in DNA: TGTGCCAGCAGTTCGGTAGCGGAGGTCCTGGAGCAGTTCTTC. The encoded protein is CASSSVAEVLEQFF. The chain has TRBV28 and TRBJ2-1, with D perhaps matching TRBD2 (6 bases). Trimming took 4 bases from V and 10 from J, leaving 17 bases between them. Germline values: CDR1 MDHEN, CDR2 SYDVKM. The CDR3 sequence is 14 residues long.

This clone was counted a single time. The V and J genes are TRBV2 and TRBJ1-1; 7 bases match TRBD1. J gave up 2 bases and V 9 bases, and 12 bases lay outside the gene matches. This CDR3 is 15 amino acids long. Per the germline V gene, CDR1 is SNHLY and CDR2 is FYNNEI. The CDR3 DNA sequence: TGTGCCAGGGGGAGGGGACAGAACTTTAACACTGAAGCTTTCTTT. Amino acid sequence: CARGRGQNFNTEAFF. Full variable domain (remainder filled in from reference TRBV2 and TRBJ1-1): EPEVTQTPSHQVTQMGQEVILRCVPISNHLYFYWYRQILGQKVEFLVSFYNNEISEKSEIFDDQFSVERPDGSNFTLKIRSTKLEDSAMYFCARGRGQNFNTEAFFGQGTRLTVV.

This clone was detected once. This chain connects TRBV7-3 to TRBJ1-3, with 7 bases that match TRBD1. The V gene end was trimmed by 5 bases and the J gene end by 4 bases; junction bases not matched to a gene: 8. CDR1 is SGHTA and CDR2 is FQGTGA in the germline V gene. The CDR3 consists of 15 residues. The DNA for the CDR3 is TGTGCCAGCAGCCGAGCCGGGACAGACGGAAACACCATATATTTT. Its protein product is CASSRAGTDGNTIYF. Full variable domain (rest looked up from reference TRBV7-3 and TRBJ1-3): GAGVSQTPSNKVTEKGKYVELRCDPISGHTALYWYRQSLGQGPEFLIYFQGTGAADDSGLPNDRFFAVRPEGSVSTLKIQRTERGDSAVYLCASSRAGTDGNTIYFGEGSWLTVV.

The genes are TRBV2 and TRBJ2-5; 13 bases are shared with TRBD2. The CDR3 is 13 amino acids. J lost 7 bases, V lost 10 bases, and 6 bases had no gene match. Germline lookup yields CDR1 SNHLY and CDR2 FYNNEI. This CDR3 is CATTSGRAVTQYF. The DNA of the CDR3 is TGTGCCACCACTAGCGGGAGGGCCGTGACCCAGTACTTC.

The V call is TRBV7-3, the J call TRBJ2-7; the D is unclear. V dropped 6 bases and J dropped 6 bases, with 18 bases sitting between them. Germline loops: CDR1 SGHTA, CDR2 FQGTGA. This CDR3 has 14 residues. The CDR3, as DNA: TGTGCCAGCAGATCCGAGCCAGTTACGGGCGAGCAGTACTTC. Protein sequence: CASRSEPVTGEQYF.

With respect to this clone: Additional DNA sequences in this sample encode the identical CDR3. The rearrangement joins TRBV28 to TRBJ1-1; possible D gene TRBD1, 5 bases. The CDR3 length is 14 residues. Germline V gene data show CDR1 as MDHEN and CDR2 as SYDVKM. Trimming pared 2 bases from V and 3 bases from J, leaving 10 bases between. The CDR3 nucleotides are TGTGCCAGCAGTTTAGGGGGAAGCGACACTGAAGCTTTCTTT. It encodes CASSLGGSDTEAFF. Complete variable domain (other parts from reference TRBV28 and TRBJ1-1): DVKVTQSSRYLVKRTGEKVFLECVQDMDHENMFWYRQDPGLGLRLIYFSYDVKMKEKGDIPEGYSVSREKKERFSLILESASTNQTSMYLCASSLGGSDTEAFFGQGTRLTVV.

This chain uses TRBV7-9 with TRBJ1-5; D gene ambiguous. The V gene's germline CDR1 is SEHNR and CDR2 FQNEAQ (reference sequence). This CDR3 comprises 13 residues. Trimming left V 3 bases short and J 9 bases short, with 12 bases between. The CDR3 coding sequence is TGTGCCAGCAGCTTTATTCAGTCGGGGCCCCAGCATTTT. Protein: CASSFIQSGPQHF.

The gene calls are TRBV28 and TRBJ1-1; possibly TRBD1 for D (5 bases). Germline CDR1 reads MDHEN; CDR2 reads SYDVKM. The CDR3 is 17 residues long. Trimming removed 2 bases from V and 4 bases from J, with 20 bases in between. The CDR3 DNA sequence: TGTGCCAGCAGTTTACTCTGGTCCCAGGGAGGGAGCACTGAAGCTTTCTTT. Residues: CASSLLWSQGGSTEAFF.

The genes are TRBV20-1 and TRBJ2-1, with D possibly matching TRBD2 (5 bases). Germline values: CDR1 DFQATT, CDR2 SNEGSKA (reference sequence). This CDR3 is built from 11 residues. Trimming cost V 5 bases and J 7 bases, with 9 bases left between them. CDR3 loop: CSAGRENEQFF. The DNA of the CDR3 is TGCAGTGCTGGGAGAGAGAATGAGCAGTTCTTC.

The V and J genes are TRBV7-9 and TRBJ2-1, with TRBD2 matching 7 bases. Germline CDR1 SEHNR, CDR2 FQNEAQ (reference sequence). The J segment lost 2 bases and the V segment lost 6 bases, leaving 13 bases of the junction unmatched. This CDR3 has 17 amino acids. The CDR3 DNA reads TGTGCCAGCAGAGGGAGGCGGGAGAGGGCAGCCTACAATGAGCAGTTCTTC. Translation: CASRGRRERAAYNEQFF.

V gene TRBV7-8 combines with J gene TRBJ1-6; maybe TRBD1 (5 bases). The CDR3 runs to 17 residues. V dropped 0 bases and J dropped 2 bases, with 11 bases sitting between them. Per the germline V gene, CDR1 is SGHVS and CDR2 is FQNEAQ. The CDR3 is CASSLAPVQAYNSPLHF. CDR3 nucleotides: TGTGCCAGCAGCTTAGCGCCAGTACAGGCCTATAATTCACCCCTCCACTTT.

CDR3 residues: CASSIQGAAVGYTF. DNA of the CDR3: TGTGCCAGCAGCATACAGGGGGCGGCGGTTGGCTACACCTTC. This chain connects TRBV5-4 to TRBJ1-2; TRBD1 aligns across 9 bases. The length of the CDR3 is 14 residues. The germline V gene has CDR1 SGHNT and CDR2 YYREEE (reference sequence). Trimming removed 4 bases from V and 7 bases from J; junction bases left unmatched: 8.

This chain connects TRBV28 to TRBJ2-2; 8 bases align to TRBD1. The CDR3 is 16 amino acids. Unmatched junction bases numbered 9, after V lost 3 bases and J lost 6 bases. CDR1 and CDR2 (germline): MDHEN, SYDVKM. Written as DNA, the CDR3 is TGTGCCAGCAGTTTCCCAGGGGGCGGTGAAGCCGGGGAGCTGTTTTTT. Translating gives CASSFPGGGEAGELFF.

This clone appeared a single time. The chain employs TRBV4-1 and TRBJ2-5; no clear D. CDR3 size: 14 residues. Germline loops: CDR1 MGHRA, CDR2 YSYEKL. V lost 0 bases and J 2 bases, leaving 7 bases between the germline ends. The CDR3 here is CASSQEFTQETQYF. The DNA for the CDR3 is TGCGCCAGCAGCCAAGAGTTTACGCAAGAGACCCAGTACTTC.

The CDR3 bases are TGCGCCAGCAGCCAAGATATCAGGGAAGAGACCCAGTACTTC. It encodes CASSQDIREETQYF. This chain joins TRBV4-3 and TRBJ2-5, with TRBD1 as a possible D gene (5 bases). This CDR3 is 14 amino acids long. V was shortened by 0 bases and J by 3 bases, with 8 bases between the two germline ends. The germline V gene has CDR1 LGHNA and CDR2 YSLEER.